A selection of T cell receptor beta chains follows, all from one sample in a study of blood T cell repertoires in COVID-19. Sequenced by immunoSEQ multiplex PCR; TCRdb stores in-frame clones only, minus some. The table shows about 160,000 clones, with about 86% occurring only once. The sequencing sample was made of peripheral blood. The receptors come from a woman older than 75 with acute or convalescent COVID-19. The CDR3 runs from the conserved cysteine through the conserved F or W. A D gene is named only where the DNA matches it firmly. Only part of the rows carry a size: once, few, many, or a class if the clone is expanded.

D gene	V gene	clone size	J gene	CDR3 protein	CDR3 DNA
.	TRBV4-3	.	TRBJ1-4	CASSQDSGAKAGKEKLFF	TGCGCCAGCAGCCAAGACTCAGGGGCCAAGGCCGGAAAGGAAAAACTGTTTTTT
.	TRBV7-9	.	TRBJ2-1	CASSLASGRKNEQFF	TGTGCCAGCAGCTTAGCAAGTGGGAGGAAAAATGAGCAGTTCTTC
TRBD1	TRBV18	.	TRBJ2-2	CASSPGQGITGELFF	TGTGCCAGCTCACCGGGACAGGGTATCACCGGGGAGCTGTTTTTT
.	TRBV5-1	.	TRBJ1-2	CASSLSGENYGYTF	TGCGCCAGCAGCTTATCAGGGGAGAACTATGGCTACACCTTC
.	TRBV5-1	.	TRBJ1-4	CASSLEGRNEKLFF	TGCGCCAGCAGCTTGGAGGGGAGGAATGAAAAACTGTTTTTT
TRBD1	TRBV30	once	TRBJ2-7	CAWSVRQGTRVEYF	TGTGCCTGGAGTGTACGACAGGGAACACGGGTTGAGTACTTC
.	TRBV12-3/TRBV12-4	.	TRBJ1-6	CASGGDNSPLHF	TGTGCCTCGGGGGGGGATAATTCACCCCTCCACTTT
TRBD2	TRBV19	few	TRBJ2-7	CASSPGGSFYNEQYF	TGTGCCAGTAGTCCTGGCGGGAGTTTCTACAACGAGCAGTACTTC
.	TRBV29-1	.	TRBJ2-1	CSGHILDEQFF	TGCAGCGGCCATATACTTGATGAGCAGTTCTTC
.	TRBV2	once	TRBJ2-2	CASMRGFTGELFF	TGTGCCAGCATGCGGGGATTCACCGGGGAGCTGTTTTTT
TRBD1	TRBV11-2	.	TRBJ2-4	CASSYDRVKNIQYF	TGTGCCAGCAGCTACGACAGGGTTAAAAACATTCAGTACTTC
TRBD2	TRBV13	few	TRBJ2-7	CASSRPGLAGAPSYEQYF	TGTGCCAGCAGCCGGCCCGGACTAGCGGGTGCTCCCTCCTACGAGCAGTACTTC
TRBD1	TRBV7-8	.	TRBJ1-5	CASSLHRGYGNQPQHF	TGTGCCAGCAGCTTACACAGGGGGTACGGCAATCAGCCCCAGCATTTT
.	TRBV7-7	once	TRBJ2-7	CASSLSGSYEQYF	TGTGCTAGCAGCTTAAGCGGCTCCTACGAGCAGTACTTC
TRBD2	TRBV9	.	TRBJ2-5	CASNSGGERTQYF	TGTGCCAGCAATAGCGGGGGGGAAAGGACCCAGTACTTC
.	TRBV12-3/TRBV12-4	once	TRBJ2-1	CASGAGYNEQFF	TGTGCCAGTGGGGCAGGCTACAATGAGCAGTTCTTC